This entry is about one T cell receptor beta chain. The source of the sample is a study of blood T cell repertoires in COVID-19. Overall study: Some COVID-19 samples were acute and others convalescent; all came from the United States, Italy and Spain. Nucleic acid was either cDNA or gDNA, and it came from T cells, B-cell-depleted T cells, or PBMCs.

V trimming: 3 bases; J trimming: 6 bases; junction bases outside the gene matches: 3. This CDR3 spans 13 amino acids. Germline-derived CDR1 and CDR2 are KGHSH and LQKENI. Per the original methods: Using reference gene primer amplification, nucleated cell counts were estimated. The table came from immunoSEQ multiplex PCR; TCRdb's copy has only in-frame clones and leaves some out. V, J and clone size are taken as reported in that table, and D and trimming were inferred from the DNA itself. In the table there are about 68,000 clones, roughly 84% of which are singletons. The chain has TRBV18 and TRBJ1-1, with 8 bases that match TRBD1. This TCR came from a man between 50 and 59 years old with active COVID-19. Material: peripheral blood. The DNA for the CDR3 is TGTGCCAGCTCACCCGGGACAGGCCCTGAAGCTTTCTTT. It encodes CASSPGTGPEAFF.